This T cell receptor beta chain was recovered during a study of shared clonotypes between healthy human individuals. Findings and limits, study-wide: A reduction in generation probabilities was seen for non-shared clonotypes relative to those shared by all four donors.

This clone was counted a single time. Antigen: not known. As handled by the study authors: ImmunoSEQ output held junction-only sequences without quality scores, so filtering differed. TCRdb's copy holds only in-frame clones and misses some; the assay was immunoSEQ multiplex PCR. V and J calls and clone size come straight from that table; D and trimming were deduced from the DNA. The table includes about 2.3 million clones, approximately 90% detected once. The length of the CDR3 is 17 residues. Germline V gene sequence: CDR1 MNHEY, CDR2 SMNVEV (reference sequence). The J segment lost 4 bases and the V segment lost 4 bases, leaving 8 bases of the junction unmatched.

The chain carries TRBV27 and TRBJ2-3; 13 nucleotides line up with TRBD2. This TCR came from a man between 18 and 29 years old in good health. Some clones in this sample may be carry-over from other donors' samples. What was sequenced was naive CD4+ T cells from PBMCs. The subset denotes: CD45RA+ positively selected. The CDR3 bases are TGTGCCAGCAGTTCAGGGACTAGCGGGATAAGGGCAGATACGCAGTATTTT. As protein: CASSSGTSGIRADTQYF.